The clone carrying this T cell receptor beta chain occurred a few times. Its antigen is undetermined. The data were obtained in a study of T-cell reconstitution after alpha-beta-depleted transplantation in children. General study findings and limits: By one year post-transplant, T-cell counts and diversity largely arose from T cells that were newly produced.

Unmatched junction bases numbered 9, after V lost 2 bases and J lost 6 bases. The CDR3 totals 15 residues. Germline loops: CDR1 MDHEN, CDR2 SYDVKM. TCRbeta library preparation incorporated unique molecular identifiers. One entry per CDR3 protein results from TCRdb running MiXCR on the PCR reads. Of about 540,000 distinct CDR3 sequences in the sample, roughly 30% were seen once. Sample: PBMCs, taken before TCRalphabeta/CD19-depleted stem cell transplant. The chain has TRBV28 and TRBJ2-7, with 8 bases aligning to TRBD2. The TCR originated in a boy under three years old with Wiskott-Aldrich syndrome, due to receive a stem cell transplant. The chain's CDR3 is CASSLDQREFGEQYF. The CDR3 bases are TGTGCCAGCAGTTTAGACCAGCGGGAGTTTGGCGAGCAGTACTTC. Variable domain in full (rest from reference TRBV28 and TRBJ2-7): DVKVTQSSRYLVKRTGEKVFLECVQDMDHENMFWYRQDPGLGLRLIYFSYDVKMKEKGDIPEGYSVSREKKERFSLILESASTNQTSMYLCASSLDQREFGEQYFGPGTRLTVT.